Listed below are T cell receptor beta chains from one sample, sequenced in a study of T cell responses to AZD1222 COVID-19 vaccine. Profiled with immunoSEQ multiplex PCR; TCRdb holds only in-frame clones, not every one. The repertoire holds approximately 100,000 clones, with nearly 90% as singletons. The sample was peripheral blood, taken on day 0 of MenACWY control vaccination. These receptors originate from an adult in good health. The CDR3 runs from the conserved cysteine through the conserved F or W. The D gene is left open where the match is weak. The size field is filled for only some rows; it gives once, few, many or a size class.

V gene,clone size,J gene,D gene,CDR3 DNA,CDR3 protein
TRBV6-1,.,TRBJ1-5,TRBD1,TGTGCCAGCAGTAGTACAGGGGTCCCAAATCAGCCCCAGCATTTT,CASSSTGVPNQPQHF
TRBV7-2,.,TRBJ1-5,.,TGTGCCAGCAGCTTCCTGCAGGGAGGACAGCCCCAGCATTTT,CASSFLQGGQPQHF
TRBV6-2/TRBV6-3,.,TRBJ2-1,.,TGTGCCAGCAGCCGGGGACTGGGAGAGATGCAGTTCTTC,CASSRGLGEMQFF
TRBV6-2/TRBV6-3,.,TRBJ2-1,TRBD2,TGTGCCAGCAGTTACCCGACTAGCGGGGACTACAATGAGCAGTTCTTC,CASSYPTSGDYNEQFF
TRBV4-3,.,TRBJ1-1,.,TGCGCCAGCAGCCAAGCGGGGGTCGGGTTGTACACTGAAGCTTTCTTT,CASSQAGVGLYTEAFF
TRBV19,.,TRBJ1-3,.,TGTGCCAGTAGCCCTACTGGAAACACCATATATTTT,CASSPTGNTIYF
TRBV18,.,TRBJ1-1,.,TGTGCCAGCTCACCAGCGACAGACCTTAACACTGAAGCTTTCTTT,CASSPATDLNTEAFF
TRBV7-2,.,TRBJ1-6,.,TGTGCCAGCAGCTTAGGGACAGTTAAGGGGTCACCCCTCCACTTT,CASSLGTVKGSPLHF
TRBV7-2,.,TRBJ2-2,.,TGTGCCAGCACCCTAATGGCTCGGGCAGCGAACACCGGGGAGCTGTTTTTT,CASTLMARAANTGELFF
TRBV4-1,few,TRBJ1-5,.,TGCGCCAGCAGCCAAGAAGGGGGGGGAGGTGGCAATCAGCCCCAGCATTTT,CASSQEGGGGGNQPQHF